The 16 T cell receptor beta chains below come from one sample, sequenced in a study of beta chain features in type 1 diabetes. General observations from the study: For Type 1 diabetes patients, all four CD4+ subsets carried TCRB CDR3s that were moderately but significantly shorter.

No antigens are known for them. TCRB transcripts that were expressed got sequenced, as all of the isolated RNA had been reverse transcribed. The protocol was immunoSEQ multiplex PCR, while the TCRdb copy is restricted to in-frame clones and leaves out a portion. The sample holds roughly 150,000 clones, 6.5% to 8.5% seen once. Sequencing was performed on central memory CD4+ T cells from blood. Every receptor here comes from a woman in her late teens or twenties with type 1 diabetes.

This clone appeared a few times. V and J are TRBV5-1 and TRBJ2-7, with no clear D. Trimming removed 4 bases at V and 4 bases at J, with 12 bases between. The CDR3 loop spans 13 amino acids. CDR1 is SGHRS, CDR2 YFSETQ, per germline. CDR3 nucleotide sequence: TGCGCCAGCAGCGTCGCAGGTCCGTACGAGCAGTACTTC. Protein sequence: CASSVAGPYEQYF.

The V gene is TRBV5-1, the J gene TRBJ1-5; the match to TRBD1 covers 11 bases. Trimming cost V 0 bases and J 4 bases; bases outside gene matches: 3. In germline, CDR1 is SGHRS, CDR2 YFSETQ. This CDR3 contains 16 residues. CDR3 bases: TGCGCCAGCAGCTTGGGAGGGACAGGGGGTAATCAGCCCCAGCATTTT. Its protein is CASSLGGTGGNQPQHF.

The CDR3 sequence is CASSLAPSSNQPQHF. In DNA, the CDR3 is TGCGCCAGCAGCTTGGCCCCGTCTAGCAATCAGCCCCAGCATTTT. The chain employs TRBV5-1 and TRBJ1-5; no clear D gene. V was pared by 0 bases and J by 0 bases, with 7 bases between. Germline lookup yields CDR1 SGHRS and CDR2 YFSETQ. The CDR3 has 15 residues.

This clone was recorded a few times. The DNA for the CDR3 is TGTGCCAGCAGCTTGGTTTTAGGGACTACACAAGAGACCCAGTACTTC. Translation: CASSLVLGTTQETQYF. The chain links TRBV5-6 to TRBJ2-5, with 7 bases aligning to TRBD2. The CDR3 extends over 16 amino acids. V was pared by 0 bases and J by 2 bases, with 7 bases of the junction left unmatched. Germline-derived CDR1 and CDR2 are SGHDT and YYEEEE.

This clone was counted only a few times. The rearrangement uses TRBV5-1 and TRBJ1-6; 7 positions match TRBD1. Germline trimming cut 0 bases from V and 10 bases from J; bases unmatched to any gene: 7. This CDR3 is 15 amino acids long. CDR1 SGHRS and CDR2 YFSETQ come from the germline V gene. The chain's CDR3 is CASSLGPEGASPLHF. CDR3 nucleotide sequence: TGCGCCAGCAGCTTGGGTCCGGAGGGGGCATCACCCCTCCACTTT.

In its sample, this clone was seen a few times. The chain is built from TRBV30 and TRBJ2-1; the match to TRBD2 covers 11 bases. Germline values: CDR1 GTSNPN, CDR2 SVGIG (reference sequence). V lost 5 bases, J lost 0 bases, and 12 bases stayed unmatched. The CDR3 loop spans 18 amino acids. The CDR3 nucleotides read TGTGCCTGGGTGTCCGGGACTAGCGGACCCCGCTCCTACAATGAGCAGTTCTTC. The encoded protein is CAWVSGTSGPRSYNEQFF.

The chain combines TRBV11-3 with TRBJ2-5; D perhaps matches TRBD1 (6 bases). This CDR3 spans 14 amino acids. Germline loops: CDR1 SGHNT, CDR2 YENEEA. V lost 5 bases, J lost 2 bases, and 12 bases lay in between. The CDR3 sequence: CASSTGDKQETQYF. The CDR3 DNA sequence: TGTGCCAGCAGCACCGGGGACAAACAAGAGACCCAGTACTTC.

The J gene is TRBJ2-3, the V gene TRBV7-2; 8 bases agree with TRBD2. The J segment lost 6 bases and the V segment lost 3 bases, leaving 8 bases of the junction unmatched. Germline V CDR1 and CDR2: SGHTA, FQGNSA. The CDR3 contains 15 residues. Written as DNA, the CDR3 is TGTGCCAGCAGCTTCCCGGGAGGGCCTGGTGATACGCAGTATTTT. It yields the protein CASSFPGGPGDTQYF.

A remark on this clone: This sample includes further DNA sequences coding for the same CDR3. The rearrangement joins TRBV5-6 to TRBJ2-6; no reliable D call. Trimming stripped 1 base from V and 0 bases from J, with 2 bases between. CDR1 SGHDT and CDR2 YYEEEE come from the germline V gene. The CDR3 length is 14 residues. The CDR3 loop is CASSLRSGANVLTF. CDR3 in DNA: TGTGCCAGCAGCTTGCGCTCTGGGGCCAACGTCCTGACTTTC.

This clone turned up a few times. V usage is TRBV11-2 and J usage is TRBJ1-6; 7 bases agree with TRBD1. V was clipped by 5 bases and J by 6 bases; unmatched bases: 7. CDR1 and CDR2 (germline): SGHAT, FQNNGV. The CDR3 spans 15 residues. CDR3 sequence (DNA): TGTGCCAGCAGCGATCAGACAGGGAGTAATTCACCCCTCCACTTT. It codes for CASSDQTGSNSPLHF.

This clone was counted only a few times. The V call is TRBV16, the J call TRBJ1-5; 7 bases align to TRBD1. Germline V gene sequence: CDR1 KGHSY, CDR2 FQNENV. V lost 6 bases and J lost 4; bases outside the gene matches: 9. The CDR3 is 15 amino acids. For the CDR3, the DNA is TGTGCCAGCAGTCCCGACAGGGTGGCAAATCAGCCCCAGCATTTT. Protein: CASSPDRVANQPQHF.

The V gene is TRBV19, the J gene TRBJ2-3, with 14 nucleotides matching TRBD2. The length of the CDR3 is 17 residues. In germline, CDR1 is LNHDA, CDR2 SQIVND (reference sequence). V shed 8 bases and J 6 bases; nucleotides not matched to a gene: 13. The CDR3 DNA sequence: TGTGCCAGTGCCGGGACTAGCGGGGGCGTTCTCCCCGATACGCAGTATTTT. It yields the protein CASAGTSGGVLPDTQYF.

Here the CDR3 reads CASSLLIRDNEQFF. Written as DNA, the CDR3 is TGTGCCAGCAGCTTGTTAATCCGGGACAATGAGCAGTTCTTC. The chain combines TRBV5-6 with TRBJ2-1; no clear D. This CDR3 has 14 residues. The germline V gene has CDR1 SGHDT and CDR2 YYEEEE. With 1 base removed from V and 5 bases from J, the gap between germline ends came to 10 bases.

The rearrangement uses TRBV4-3 and TRBJ2-5; TRBD1 is a possible D gene (6 bases). Germline-derived CDR1 and CDR2 are LGHNA and YSLEER. V gave up 1 base and J gave up 6 bases, with 6 bases separating them. The CDR3 runs to 12 residues. Written as DNA, the CDR3 is TGCGCCAGCAGCCAAGGGGGGCAGACCCAGTACTTC. Its protein product is CASSQGGQTQYF.

The chain recombines TRBV19 with TRBJ2-5, with TRBD2 matching over 14 bases. CDR1 and CDR2 from the germline V gene are LNHDA and SQIVND (reference sequence). The junction had 3 bases not matched to a gene; V was cut back by 5 bases and J by 4 bases. The CDR3 is made up of 15 amino acids. The CDR3 DNA is TGTGCCAGTAGTCGACTAGCGGGAGGGCCAGAGACCCAGTACTTC. This gives the protein CASSRLAGGPETQYF.

This clone has just a few counts. The J gene is TRBJ2-2, the V gene TRBV29-1; 7 bases agree with TRBD1. The CDR3 has 16 residues. With 3 bases clipped from V and 7 bases from J, the junction kept 14 bases outside the gene matches. Germline CDR1 SQVTM, CDR2 ANQGSEA. In nucleotides, the CDR3 is TGCAGCGTTGATTTGCAGACAGGGTCTTCCCACGGGGAGCTGTTTTTT. Encoded protein: CSVDLQTGSSHGELFF.